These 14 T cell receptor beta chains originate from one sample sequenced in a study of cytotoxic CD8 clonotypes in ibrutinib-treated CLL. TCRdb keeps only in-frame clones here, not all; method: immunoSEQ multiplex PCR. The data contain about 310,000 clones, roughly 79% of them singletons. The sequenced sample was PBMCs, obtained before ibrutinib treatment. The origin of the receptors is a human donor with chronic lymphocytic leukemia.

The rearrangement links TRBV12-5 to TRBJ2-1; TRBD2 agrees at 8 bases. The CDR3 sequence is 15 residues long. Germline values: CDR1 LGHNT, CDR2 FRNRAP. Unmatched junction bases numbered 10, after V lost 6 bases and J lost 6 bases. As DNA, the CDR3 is TGTGCTAGTGGGGGAGCGGGAGTCAATGCCAATGAGCAGTTCTTC. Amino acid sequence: CASGGAGVNANEQFF.

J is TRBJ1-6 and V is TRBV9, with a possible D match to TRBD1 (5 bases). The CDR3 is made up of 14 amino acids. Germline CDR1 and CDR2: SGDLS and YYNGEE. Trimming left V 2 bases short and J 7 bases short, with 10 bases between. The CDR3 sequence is CASSVGRENSPLHF. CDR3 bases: TGTGCCAGCAGCGTCGGCAGGGAAAATTCACCCCTCCACTTT.

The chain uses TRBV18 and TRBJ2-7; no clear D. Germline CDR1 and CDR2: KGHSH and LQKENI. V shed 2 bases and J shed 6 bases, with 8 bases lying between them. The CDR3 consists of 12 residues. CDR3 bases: TGTGCCAGCTCACCAGACCCACTCGAGCAGTACTTC. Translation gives CASSPDPLEQYF.

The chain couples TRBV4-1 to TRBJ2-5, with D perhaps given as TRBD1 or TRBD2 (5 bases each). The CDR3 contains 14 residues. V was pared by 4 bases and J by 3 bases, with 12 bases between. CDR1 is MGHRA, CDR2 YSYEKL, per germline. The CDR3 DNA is TGCGCCAGCAGCCTGGGACCGACAGAAGAGACCCAGTACTTC. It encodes CASSLGPTEETQYF.

DNA of the CDR3: TGTGCCAGCAGCTTGGTCCGTTCAAAGTGGGAGCAGTACTTC. This translates into CASSLVRSKWEQYF. V gene TRBV13 combines with J gene TRBJ2-7; D is uncertain. The CDR3 extends over 14 amino acids. V lost 3 bases and J lost 7, with 16 bases in between. Germline V gene lookup returns CDR1 PRHDT and CDR2 FYEKMQ (reference sequence).

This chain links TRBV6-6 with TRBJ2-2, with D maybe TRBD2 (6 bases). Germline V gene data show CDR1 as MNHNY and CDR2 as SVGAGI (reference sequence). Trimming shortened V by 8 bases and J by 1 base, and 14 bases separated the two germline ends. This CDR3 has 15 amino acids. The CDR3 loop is CASYPGEENTGELFF. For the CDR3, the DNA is TGTGCCAGCTACCCCGGGGAGGAGAACACCGGGGAGCTGTTTTTT.

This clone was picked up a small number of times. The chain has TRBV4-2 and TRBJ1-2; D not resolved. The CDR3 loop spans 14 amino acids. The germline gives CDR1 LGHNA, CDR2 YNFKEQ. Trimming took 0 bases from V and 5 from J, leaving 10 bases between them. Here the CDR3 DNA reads TGTGCCAGCAGCCAAGATGAGGGAGGGTATGGCTACACCTTC. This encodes CASSQDEGGYGYTF.

The CDR3 sequence is CASSAGVNTEAFF. CDR3 nucleotide sequence: TGCGCCAGCAGTGCCGGCGTGAACACTGAAGCTTTCTTT. The J gene is TRBJ1-1, the V gene TRBV10-1; D unresolved. There are 13 residues in the CDR3. Per the germline V gene, CDR1 is WNHNN and CDR2 is SYGVQD (reference sequence). V lost 4 bases and J lost 0, with 6 bases in between.

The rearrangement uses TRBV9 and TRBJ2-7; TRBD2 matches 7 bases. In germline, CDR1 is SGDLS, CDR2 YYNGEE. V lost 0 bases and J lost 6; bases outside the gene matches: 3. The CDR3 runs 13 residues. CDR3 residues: CASSVGLAVEQYF. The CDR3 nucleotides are TGTGCCAGCAGCGTAGGACTAGCTGTCGAGCAGTACTTC.

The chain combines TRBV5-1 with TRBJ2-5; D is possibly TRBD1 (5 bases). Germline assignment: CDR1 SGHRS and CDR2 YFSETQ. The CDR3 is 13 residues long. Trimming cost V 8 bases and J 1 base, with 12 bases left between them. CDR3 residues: CASGRATQETQYF. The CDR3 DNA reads TGCGCCAGTGGCAGGGCCACCCAAGAGACCCAGTACTTC.

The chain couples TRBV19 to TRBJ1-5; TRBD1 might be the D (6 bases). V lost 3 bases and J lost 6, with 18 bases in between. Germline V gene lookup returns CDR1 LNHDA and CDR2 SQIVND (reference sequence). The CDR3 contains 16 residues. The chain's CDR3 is CASSIYRAAGGQPQHF. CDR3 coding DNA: TGTGCCAGTAGTATTTACAGGGCCGCGGGGGGTCAGCCCCAGCATTTT. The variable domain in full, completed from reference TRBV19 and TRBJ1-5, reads DGGITQSPKYLFRKEGQNVTLSCEQNLNHDAMYWYRQDPGQGLRLIYYSQIVNDFQKGDIAEGYSVSREKKESFPLTVTSAQKNPTAFYLCASSIYRAAGGQPQHFGDGTRLSIL.

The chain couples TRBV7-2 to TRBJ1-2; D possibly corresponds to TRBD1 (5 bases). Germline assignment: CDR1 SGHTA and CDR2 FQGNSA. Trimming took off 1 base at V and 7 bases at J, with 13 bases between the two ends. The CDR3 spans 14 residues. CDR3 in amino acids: CASSLVRGWSGYTF. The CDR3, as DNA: TGTGCCAGCAGCTTAGTAAGGGGCTGGAGTGGCTACACCTTC. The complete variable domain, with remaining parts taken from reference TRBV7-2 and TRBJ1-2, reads GAGVSQSPSNKVTEKGKDVELRCDPISGHTALYWYRQSLGQGLEFLIYFQGNSAPDKSGLPSDRFSAERTGGSVSTLTIQRTQQEDSAVYLCASSLVRGWSGYTFGSGTRLTVV.

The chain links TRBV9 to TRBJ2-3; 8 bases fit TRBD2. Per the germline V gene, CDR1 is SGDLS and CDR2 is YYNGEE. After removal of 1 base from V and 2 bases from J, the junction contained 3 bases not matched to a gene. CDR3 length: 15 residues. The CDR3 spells CASSVTSGYTDTQYF. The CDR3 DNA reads TGTGCCAGCAGCGTAACTAGCGGATACACAGATACGCAGTATTTT.

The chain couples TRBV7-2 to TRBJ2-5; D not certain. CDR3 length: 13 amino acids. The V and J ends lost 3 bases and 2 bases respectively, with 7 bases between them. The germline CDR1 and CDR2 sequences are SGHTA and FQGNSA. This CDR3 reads CASSFKFQETQYF. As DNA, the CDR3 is TGTGCCAGCAGCTTTAAGTTTCAAGAGACCCAGTACTTC.